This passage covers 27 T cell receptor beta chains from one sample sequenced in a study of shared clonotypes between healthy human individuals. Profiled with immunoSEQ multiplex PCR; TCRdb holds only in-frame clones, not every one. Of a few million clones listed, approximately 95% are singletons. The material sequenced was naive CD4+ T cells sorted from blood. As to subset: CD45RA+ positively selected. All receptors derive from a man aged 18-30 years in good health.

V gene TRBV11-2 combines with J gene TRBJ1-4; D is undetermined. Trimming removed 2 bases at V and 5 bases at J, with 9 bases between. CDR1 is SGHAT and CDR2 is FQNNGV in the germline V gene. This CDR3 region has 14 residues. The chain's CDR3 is CASSLNPPNEKLFF. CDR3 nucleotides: TGTGCCAGCAGCTTAAATCCCCCAAATGAAAAACTGTTTTTT.

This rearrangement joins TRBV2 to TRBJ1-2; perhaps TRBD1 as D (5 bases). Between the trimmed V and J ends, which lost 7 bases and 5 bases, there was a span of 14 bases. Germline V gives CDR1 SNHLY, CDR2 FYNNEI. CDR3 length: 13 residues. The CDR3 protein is CASIPRVGYGYTF. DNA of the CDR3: TGTGCCAGCATACCCAGGGTCGGTTATGGCTACACCTTC.

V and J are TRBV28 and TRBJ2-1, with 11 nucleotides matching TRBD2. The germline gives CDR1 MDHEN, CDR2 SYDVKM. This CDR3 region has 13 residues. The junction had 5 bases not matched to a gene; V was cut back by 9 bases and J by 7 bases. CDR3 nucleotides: TGTGCCAGTAGCGGGGGGGCGGTAAATGAGCAGTTCTTC. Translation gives CASSGGAVNEQFF.

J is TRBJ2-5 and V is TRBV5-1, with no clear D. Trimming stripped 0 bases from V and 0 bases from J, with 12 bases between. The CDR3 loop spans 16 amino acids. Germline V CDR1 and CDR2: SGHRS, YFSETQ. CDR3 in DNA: TGCGCCAGCAGCTTGGCCGACTCCTCGTACCAAGAGACCCAGTACTTC. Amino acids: CASSLADSSYQETQYF.

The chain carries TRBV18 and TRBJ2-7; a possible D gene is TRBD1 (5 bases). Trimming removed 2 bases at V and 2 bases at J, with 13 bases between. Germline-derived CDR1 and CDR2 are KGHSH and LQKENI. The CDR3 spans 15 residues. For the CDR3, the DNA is TGTGCCAGCTCACCAGGGCAGGGCGATCCCTACGAGCAGTACTTC. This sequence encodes CASSPGQGDPYEQYF. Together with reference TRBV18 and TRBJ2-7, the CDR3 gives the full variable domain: NAGVMQNPRHLVRRRGQEARLRCSPMKGHSHVYWYRQLPEEGLKFMVYLQKENIIDESGMPKERFSAEFPKEGPSILRIQQVVRGDSAAYFCASSPGQGDPYEQYFGPGTRLTVT.

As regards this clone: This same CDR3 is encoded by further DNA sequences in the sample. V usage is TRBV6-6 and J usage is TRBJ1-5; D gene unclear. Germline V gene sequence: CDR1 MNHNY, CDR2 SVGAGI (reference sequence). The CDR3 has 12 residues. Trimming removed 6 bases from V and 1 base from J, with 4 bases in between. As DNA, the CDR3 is TGTGCCAGCAGGGGGAGCAATCAGCCCCAGCATTTT. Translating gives CASRGSNQPQHF.

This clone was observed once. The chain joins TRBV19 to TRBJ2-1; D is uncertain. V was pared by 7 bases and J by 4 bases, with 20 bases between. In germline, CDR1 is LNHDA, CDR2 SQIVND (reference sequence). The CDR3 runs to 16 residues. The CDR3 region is CASIPGQLGNYNEQFF. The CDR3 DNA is TGTGCCAGTATCCCCGGGCAGTTGGGGAATTACAATGAGCAGTTCTTC.

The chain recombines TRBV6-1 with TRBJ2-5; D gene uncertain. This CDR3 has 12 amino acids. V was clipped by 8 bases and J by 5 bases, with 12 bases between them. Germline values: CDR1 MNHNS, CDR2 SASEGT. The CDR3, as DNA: TGTGCCAGCGGGCGGTCTGGGGAGACCCAGTACTTC. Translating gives CASGRSGETQYF.

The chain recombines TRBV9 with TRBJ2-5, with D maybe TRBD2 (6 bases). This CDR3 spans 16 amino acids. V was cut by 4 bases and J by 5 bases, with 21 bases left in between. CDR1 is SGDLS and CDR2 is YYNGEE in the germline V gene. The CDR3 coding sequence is TGTGCCAGCAGCCCTCGACTGAGCGGGCGGACGGAGACCCAGTACTTC. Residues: CASSPRLSGRTETQYF.

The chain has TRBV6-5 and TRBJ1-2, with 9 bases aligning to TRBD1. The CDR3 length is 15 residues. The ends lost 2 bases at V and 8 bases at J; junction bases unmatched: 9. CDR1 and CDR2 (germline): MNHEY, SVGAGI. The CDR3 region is CASSYDSTGGWGYTF. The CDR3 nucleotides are TGTGCCAGCAGTTACGACTCGACAGGGGGTTGGGGCTACACCTTC.

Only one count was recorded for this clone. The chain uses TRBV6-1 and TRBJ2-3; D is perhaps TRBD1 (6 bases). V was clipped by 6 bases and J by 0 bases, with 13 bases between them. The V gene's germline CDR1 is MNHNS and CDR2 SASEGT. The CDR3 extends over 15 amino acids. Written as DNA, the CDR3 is TGTGCCAGCAGGGGACACTGGTTTAGCACAGATACGCAGTATTTT. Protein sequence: CASRGHWFSTDTQYF.

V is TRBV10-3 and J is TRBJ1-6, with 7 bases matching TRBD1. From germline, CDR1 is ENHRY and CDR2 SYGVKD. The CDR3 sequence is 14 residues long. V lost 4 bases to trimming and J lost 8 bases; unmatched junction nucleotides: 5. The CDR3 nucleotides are TGTGCCATCAGTGTAAAGGGGGCGGATTCACCCCTCCACTTT. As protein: CAISVKGADSPLHF.

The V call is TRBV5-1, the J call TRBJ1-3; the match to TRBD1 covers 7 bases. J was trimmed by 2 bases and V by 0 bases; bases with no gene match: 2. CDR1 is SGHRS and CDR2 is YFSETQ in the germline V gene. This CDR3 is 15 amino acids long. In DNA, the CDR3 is TGCGCCAGCAGCTTGGAACAGGGGCCTGGAAACACCATATATTTT. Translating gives CASSLEQGPGNTIYF.

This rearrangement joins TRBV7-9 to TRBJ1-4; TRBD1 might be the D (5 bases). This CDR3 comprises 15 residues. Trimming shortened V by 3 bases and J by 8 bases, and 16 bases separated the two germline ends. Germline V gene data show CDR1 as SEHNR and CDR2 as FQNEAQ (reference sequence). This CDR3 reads CASSFPEGWGEKLFF. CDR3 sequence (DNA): TGTGCCAGCAGCTTCCCCGAGGGGTGGGGAGAAAAACTGTTTTTT.

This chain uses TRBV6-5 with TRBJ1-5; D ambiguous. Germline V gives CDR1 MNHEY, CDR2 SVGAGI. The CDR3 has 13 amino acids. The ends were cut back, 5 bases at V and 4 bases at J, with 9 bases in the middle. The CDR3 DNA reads TGTGCCAGCAGTCGGGAGAAAAATCAGCCCCAGCATTTT. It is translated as CASSREKNQPQHF.

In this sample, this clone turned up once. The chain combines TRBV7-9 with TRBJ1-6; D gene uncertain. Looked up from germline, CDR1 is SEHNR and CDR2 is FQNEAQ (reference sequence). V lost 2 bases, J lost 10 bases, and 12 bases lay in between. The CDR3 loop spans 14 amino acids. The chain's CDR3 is CASSLNDAKSPLHF. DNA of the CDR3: TGTGCCAGCAGCTTAAATGATGCGAAGTCACCCCTCCACTTT.

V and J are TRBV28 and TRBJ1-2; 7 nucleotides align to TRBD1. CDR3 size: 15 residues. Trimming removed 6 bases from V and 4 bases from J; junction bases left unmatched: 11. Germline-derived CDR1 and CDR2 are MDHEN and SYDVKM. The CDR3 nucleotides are TGTGCCAGCAGCCCTGCAGGGGGGGCTTTCTATGGCTACACCTTC. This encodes CASSPAGGAFYGYTF.

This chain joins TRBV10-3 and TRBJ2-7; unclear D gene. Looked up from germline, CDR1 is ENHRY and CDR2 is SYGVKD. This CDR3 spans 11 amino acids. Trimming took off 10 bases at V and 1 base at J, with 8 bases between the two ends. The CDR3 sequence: CATLGSYEQYF. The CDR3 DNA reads TGTGCCACGCTCGGTTCCTACGAGCAGTACTTC.

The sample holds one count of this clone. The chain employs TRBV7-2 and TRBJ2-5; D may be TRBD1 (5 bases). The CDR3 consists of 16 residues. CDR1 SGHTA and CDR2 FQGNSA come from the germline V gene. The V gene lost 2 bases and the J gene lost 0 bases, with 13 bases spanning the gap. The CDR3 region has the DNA TGTGCCAGCAGCTTATTGTTTGGGGCAAACCAAGAGACCCAGTACTTC. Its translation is CASSLLFGANQETQYF.

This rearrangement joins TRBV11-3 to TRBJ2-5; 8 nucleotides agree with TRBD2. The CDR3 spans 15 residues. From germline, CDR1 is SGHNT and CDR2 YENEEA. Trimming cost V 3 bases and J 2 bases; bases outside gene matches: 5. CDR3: CASSLGLGEQETQYF. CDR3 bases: TGTGCCAGCAGCTTGGGACTAGGGGAGCAAGAGACCCAGTACTTC.

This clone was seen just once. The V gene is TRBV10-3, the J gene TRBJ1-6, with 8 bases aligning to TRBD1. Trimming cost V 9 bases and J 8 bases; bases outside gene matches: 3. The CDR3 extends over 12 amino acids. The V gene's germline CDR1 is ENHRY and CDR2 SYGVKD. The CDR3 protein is CAIGTGYSPLHF. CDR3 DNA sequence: TGTGCCATAGGGACAGGATATTCACCCCTCCACTTT.

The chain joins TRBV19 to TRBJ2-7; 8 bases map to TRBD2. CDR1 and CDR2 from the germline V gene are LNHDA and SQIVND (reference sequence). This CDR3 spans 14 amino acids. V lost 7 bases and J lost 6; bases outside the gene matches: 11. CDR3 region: CASTPGGGFPEQYF. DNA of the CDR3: TGTGCCAGTACCCCTGGCGGGGGGTTTCCCGAGCAGTACTTC.

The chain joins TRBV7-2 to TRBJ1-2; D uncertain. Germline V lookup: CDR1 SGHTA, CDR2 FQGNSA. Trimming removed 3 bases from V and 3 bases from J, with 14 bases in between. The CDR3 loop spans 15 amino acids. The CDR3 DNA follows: TGTGCCAGCAGCTTTTCCTCACAAGGAGACTATGGCTACACCTTC. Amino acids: CASSFSSQGDYGYTF.

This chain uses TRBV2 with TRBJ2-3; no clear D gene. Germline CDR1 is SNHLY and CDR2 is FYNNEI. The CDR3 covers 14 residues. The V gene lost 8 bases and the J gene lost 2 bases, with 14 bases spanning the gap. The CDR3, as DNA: TGTGCCAGCCGGGTTCCTCTGGTCACAGATACGCAGTATTTT. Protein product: CASRVPLVTDTQYF.

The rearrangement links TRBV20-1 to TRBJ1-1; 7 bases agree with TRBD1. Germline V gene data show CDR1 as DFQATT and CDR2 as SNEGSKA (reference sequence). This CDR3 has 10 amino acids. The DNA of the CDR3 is TGCAGCGCAACGACAGGGAAAGCTTTCTTT. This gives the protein CSATTGKAFF.

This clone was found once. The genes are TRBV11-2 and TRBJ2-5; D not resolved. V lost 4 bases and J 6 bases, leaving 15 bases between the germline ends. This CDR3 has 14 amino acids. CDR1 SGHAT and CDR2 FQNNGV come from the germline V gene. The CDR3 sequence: CASSSLSSRQTQYF. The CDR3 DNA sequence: TGTGCCAGCAGCTCTCTTTCGAGTCGGCAGACCCAGTACTTC.

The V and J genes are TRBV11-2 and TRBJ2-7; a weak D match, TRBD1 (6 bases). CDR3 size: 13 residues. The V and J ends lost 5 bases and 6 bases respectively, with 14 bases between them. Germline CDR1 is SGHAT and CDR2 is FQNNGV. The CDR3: CASSQGFVGEQYF. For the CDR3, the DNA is TGTGCCAGCAGCCAGGGGTTTGTAGGCGAGCAGTACTTC.